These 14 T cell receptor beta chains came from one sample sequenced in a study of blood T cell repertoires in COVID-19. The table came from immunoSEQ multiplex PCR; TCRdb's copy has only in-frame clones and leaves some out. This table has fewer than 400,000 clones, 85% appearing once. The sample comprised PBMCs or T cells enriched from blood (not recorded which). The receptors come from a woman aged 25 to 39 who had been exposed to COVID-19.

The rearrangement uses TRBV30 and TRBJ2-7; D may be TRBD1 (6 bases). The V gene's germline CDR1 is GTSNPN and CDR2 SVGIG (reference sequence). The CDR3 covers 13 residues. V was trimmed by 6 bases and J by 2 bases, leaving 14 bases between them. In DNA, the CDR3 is TGTGCCTGTTGGACAGCGAGAGCCTACGAGCAGTACTTC. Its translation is CACWTARAYEQYF.

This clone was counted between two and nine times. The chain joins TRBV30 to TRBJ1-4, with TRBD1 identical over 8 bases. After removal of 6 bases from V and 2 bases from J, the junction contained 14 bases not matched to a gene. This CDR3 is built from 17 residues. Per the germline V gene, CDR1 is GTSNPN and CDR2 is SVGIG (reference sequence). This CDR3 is CACTGGDGLSTNEKLFF. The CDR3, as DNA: TGTGCCTGCACAGGGGGTGATGGTTTGTCGACTAATGAAAAACTGTTTTTT.

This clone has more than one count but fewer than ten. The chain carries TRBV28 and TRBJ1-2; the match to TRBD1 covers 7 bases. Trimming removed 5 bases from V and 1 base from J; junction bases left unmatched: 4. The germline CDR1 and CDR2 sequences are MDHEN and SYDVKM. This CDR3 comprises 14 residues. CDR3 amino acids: CASSVPGGNYGYTF. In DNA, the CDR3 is TGTGCCAGCAGTGTCCCAGGGGGTAACTATGGCTACACCTTC.

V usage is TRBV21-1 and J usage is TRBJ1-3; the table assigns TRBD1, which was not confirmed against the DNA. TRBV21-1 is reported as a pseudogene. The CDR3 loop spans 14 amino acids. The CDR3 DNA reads TGTGCCAGCAGCTCAACAGGGGCTGGAAACACCATATATTTT. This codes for CASSSTGAGNTIYF.

CDR3 nucleotide sequence: TGTGCCAGCAGCTCAGGGGGCACGAACACCGGGGAGCTGTTTTTT. This codes for CASSSGGTNTGELFF. V usage is TRBV11-3 and J usage is TRBJ2-2; TRBD1 matches 8 bases. Germline V CDR1 and CDR2: SGHNT, YENEEA. The CDR3 sequence is 15 residues long. The V and J ends lost 4 bases and 0 bases, in that order; junction bases with no gene match: 1.

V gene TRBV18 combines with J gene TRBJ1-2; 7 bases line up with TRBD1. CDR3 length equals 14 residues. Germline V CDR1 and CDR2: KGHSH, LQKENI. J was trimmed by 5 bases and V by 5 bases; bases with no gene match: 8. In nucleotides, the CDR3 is TGTGCCAGCTCATCCGATCGCAGGGGGTATGGCTACACCTTC. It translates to CASSSDRRGYGYTF.

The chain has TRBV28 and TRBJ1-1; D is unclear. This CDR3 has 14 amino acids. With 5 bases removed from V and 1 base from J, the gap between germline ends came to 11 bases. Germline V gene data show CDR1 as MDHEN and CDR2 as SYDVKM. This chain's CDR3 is CASSPPTANTEAFF. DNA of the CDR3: TGTGCCAGCAGTCCTCCCACAGCGAACACTGAAGCTTTCTTT.

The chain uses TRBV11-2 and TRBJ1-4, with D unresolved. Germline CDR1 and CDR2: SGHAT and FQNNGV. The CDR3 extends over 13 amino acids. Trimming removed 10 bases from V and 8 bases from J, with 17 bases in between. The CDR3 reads CATTNGGREKLFF. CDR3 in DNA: TGTGCCACCACGAACGGAGGGAGGGAAAAACTGTTTTTT.

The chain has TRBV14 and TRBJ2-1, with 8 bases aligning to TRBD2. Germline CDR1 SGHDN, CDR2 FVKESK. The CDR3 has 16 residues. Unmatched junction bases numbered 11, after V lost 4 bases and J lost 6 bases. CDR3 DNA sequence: TGTGCCAGCAGCCTTTTTCAAGCGGGAGTTGTCAATGAGCAGTTCTTC. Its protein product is CASSLFQAGVVNEQFF. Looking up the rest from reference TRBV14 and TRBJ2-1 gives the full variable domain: EAGVTQFPSHSVIEKGQTVTLRCDPISGHDNLYWYRRVMGKEIKFLLHFVKESKQDESGMPNNRFLAERTGGTYSTLKVQPAELEDSGVYFCASSLFQAGVVNEQFFGPGTRLTVL.

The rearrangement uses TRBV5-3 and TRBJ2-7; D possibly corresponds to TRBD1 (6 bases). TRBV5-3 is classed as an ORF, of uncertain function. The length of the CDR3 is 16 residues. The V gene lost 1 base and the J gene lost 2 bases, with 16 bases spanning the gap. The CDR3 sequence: CARSLNSGTPTYEQYF. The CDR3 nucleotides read TGTGCCAGAAGCTTGAATTCCGGGACACCAACCTACGAGCAGTACTTC.

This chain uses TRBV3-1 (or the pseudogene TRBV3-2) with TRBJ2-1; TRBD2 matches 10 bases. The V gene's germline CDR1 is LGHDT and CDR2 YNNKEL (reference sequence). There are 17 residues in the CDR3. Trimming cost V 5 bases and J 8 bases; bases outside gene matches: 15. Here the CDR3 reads CASSKPRASGGIDEQFF. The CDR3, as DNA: TGTGCCAGCAGCAAGCCCCGAGCTAGCGGGGGTATCGATGAGCAGTTCTTC.

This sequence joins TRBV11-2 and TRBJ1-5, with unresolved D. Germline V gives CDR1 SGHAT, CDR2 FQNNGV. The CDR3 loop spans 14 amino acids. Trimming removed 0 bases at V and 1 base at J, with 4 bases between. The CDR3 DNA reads TGTGCCAGCAGCTTAGACGGGAGCAATCAGCCCCAGCATTTT. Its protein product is CASSLDGSNQPQHF.

In nucleotides, the CDR3 is TGTGCCAGTAGTGGGGGGGACATTTCCTACAATGAGCAGTTCTTC. Protein sequence: CASSGGDISYNEQFF. The rearrangement joins TRBV19 to TRBJ2-1; weak D call: TRBD2 (7 bases). This CDR3 contains 15 residues. From germline, CDR1 is LNHDA and CDR2 SQIVND (reference sequence). V was clipped by 5 bases and J by 1 base, with 12 bases between them. The full variable domain, completed using reference TRBV19 and TRBJ2-1, is DGGITQSPKYLFRKEGQNVTLSCEQNLNHDAMYWYRQDPGQGLRLIYYSQIVNDFQKGDIAEGYSVSREKKESFPLTVTSAQKNPTAFYLCASSGGDISYNEQFFGPGTRLTVL.

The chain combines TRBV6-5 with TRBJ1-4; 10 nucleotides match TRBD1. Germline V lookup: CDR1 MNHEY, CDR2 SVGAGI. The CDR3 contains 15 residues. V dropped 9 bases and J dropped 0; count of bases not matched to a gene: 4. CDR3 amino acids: CASGDRGATNEKLFF. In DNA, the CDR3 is TGTGCCAGTGGGGACAGGGGAGCAACTAATGAAAAACTGTTTTTT.